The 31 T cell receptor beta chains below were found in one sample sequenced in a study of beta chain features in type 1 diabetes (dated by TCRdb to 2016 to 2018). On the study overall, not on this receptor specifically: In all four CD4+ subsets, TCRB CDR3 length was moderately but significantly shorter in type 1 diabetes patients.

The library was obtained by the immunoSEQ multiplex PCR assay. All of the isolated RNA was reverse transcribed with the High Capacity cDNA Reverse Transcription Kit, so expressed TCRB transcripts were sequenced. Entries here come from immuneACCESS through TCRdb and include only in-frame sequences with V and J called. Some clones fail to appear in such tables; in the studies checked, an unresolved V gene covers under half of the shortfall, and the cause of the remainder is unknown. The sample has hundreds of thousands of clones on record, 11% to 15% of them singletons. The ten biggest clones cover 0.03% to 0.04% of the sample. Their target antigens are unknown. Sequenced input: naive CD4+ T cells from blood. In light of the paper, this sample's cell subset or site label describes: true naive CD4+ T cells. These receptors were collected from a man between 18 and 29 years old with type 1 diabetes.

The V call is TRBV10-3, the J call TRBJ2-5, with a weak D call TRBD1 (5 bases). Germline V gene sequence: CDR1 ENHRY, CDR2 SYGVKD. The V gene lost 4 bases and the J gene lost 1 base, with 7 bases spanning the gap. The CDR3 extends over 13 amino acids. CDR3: CAISGQTQETQYF. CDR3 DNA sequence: TGTGCCATCAGTGGACAGACCCAAGAGACCCAGTACTTC.

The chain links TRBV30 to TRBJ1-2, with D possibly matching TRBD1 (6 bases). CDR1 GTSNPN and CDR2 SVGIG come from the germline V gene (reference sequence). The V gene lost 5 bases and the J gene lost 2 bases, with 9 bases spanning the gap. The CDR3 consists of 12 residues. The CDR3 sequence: CAWGQGNYGYTF. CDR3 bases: TGTGCCTGGGGTCAGGGGAACTATGGCTACACCTTC. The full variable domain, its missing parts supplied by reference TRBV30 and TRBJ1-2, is SQTIHQWPATLVQPVGSPLSLECTVEGTSNPNLYWYRQAAGRGLQLLFYSVGIGQISSEVPQNLSASRPQDRQFILSSKKLLLSDSGFYLCAWGQGNYGYTFGSGTRLTVV.

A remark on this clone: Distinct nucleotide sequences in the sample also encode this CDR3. CDR3 bases: TGTGCCAGCAGTTTACCCCCCTACGAGCAGTACTTC. This translates into CASSLPPYEQYF. The V call is TRBV28, the J call TRBJ2-7; D is ambiguous. Trimming removed 2 bases at V and 2 bases at J, with 4 bases between. This CDR3 has 12 residues. Germline V CDR1 and CDR2: MDHEN, SYDVKM. The full variable domain, completed using reference TRBV28 and TRBJ2-7, is DVKVTQSSRYLVKRTGEKVFLECVQDMDHENMFWYRQDPGLGLRLIYFSYDVKMKEKGDIPEGYSVSREKKERFSLILESASTNQTSMYLCASSLPPYEQYFGPGTRLTVT.

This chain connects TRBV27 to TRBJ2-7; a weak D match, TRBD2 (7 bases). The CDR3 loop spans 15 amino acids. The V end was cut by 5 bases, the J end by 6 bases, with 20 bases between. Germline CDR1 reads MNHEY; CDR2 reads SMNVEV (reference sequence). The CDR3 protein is CASSNLGGRFSEQYF. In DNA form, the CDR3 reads TGTGCCAGCAGTAACCTGGGGGGGCGCTTCTCCGAGCAGTACTTC.

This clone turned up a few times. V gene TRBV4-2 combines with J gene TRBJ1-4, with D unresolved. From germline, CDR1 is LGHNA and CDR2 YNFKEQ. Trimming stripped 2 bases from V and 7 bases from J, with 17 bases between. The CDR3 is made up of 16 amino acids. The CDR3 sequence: CASSQWVRSRGEKLFF. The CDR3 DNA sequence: TGTGCCAGCAGCCAATGGGTTAGATCACGCGGTGAAAAACTGTTTTTT.

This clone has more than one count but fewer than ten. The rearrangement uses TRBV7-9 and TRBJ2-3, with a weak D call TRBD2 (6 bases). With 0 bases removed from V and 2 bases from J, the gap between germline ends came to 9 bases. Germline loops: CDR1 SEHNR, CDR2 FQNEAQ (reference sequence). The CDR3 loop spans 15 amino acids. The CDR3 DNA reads TGTGCCAGCAGCTTAGCGGGCGGGGACACAGATACGCAGTATTTT. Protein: CASSLAGGDTDTQYF.

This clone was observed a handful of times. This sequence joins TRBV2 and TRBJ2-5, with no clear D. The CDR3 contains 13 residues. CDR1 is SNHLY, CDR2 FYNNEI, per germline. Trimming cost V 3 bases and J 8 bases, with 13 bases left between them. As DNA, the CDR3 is TGTGCCAGCAGTGAGATTTTTGGGTCAACCCAGTACTTC. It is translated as CASSEIFGSTQYF.

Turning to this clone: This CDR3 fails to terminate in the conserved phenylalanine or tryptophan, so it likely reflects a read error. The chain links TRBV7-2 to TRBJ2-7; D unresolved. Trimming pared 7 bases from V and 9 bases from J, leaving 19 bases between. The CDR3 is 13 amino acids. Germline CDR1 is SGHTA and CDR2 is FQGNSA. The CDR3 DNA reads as TGTGCCAGCACCTCCTCTGGCCGTCAGTGGCAGTACCTC. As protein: CASTSSGRQWQYL.

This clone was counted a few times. The CDR3 DNA follows: TGTGCCAGCAGCTTAGTGTACGCGCTGGGTGGGACCATATATTTT. Translating gives CASSLVYALGGTIYF. This chain connects TRBV7-2 to TRBJ1-3; D is unresolved. CDR3 size: 15 residues. Germline V gene lookup returns CDR1 SGHTA and CDR2 FQGNSA. Trimming stripped 1 base from V and 10 bases from J, with 17 bases between.

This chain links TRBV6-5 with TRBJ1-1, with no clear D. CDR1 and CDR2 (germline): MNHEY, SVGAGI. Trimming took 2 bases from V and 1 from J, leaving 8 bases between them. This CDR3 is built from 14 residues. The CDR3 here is CASSYMGENTEAFF. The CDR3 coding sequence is TGTGCCAGCAGTTACATGGGAGAGAACACTGAAGCTTTCTTT.

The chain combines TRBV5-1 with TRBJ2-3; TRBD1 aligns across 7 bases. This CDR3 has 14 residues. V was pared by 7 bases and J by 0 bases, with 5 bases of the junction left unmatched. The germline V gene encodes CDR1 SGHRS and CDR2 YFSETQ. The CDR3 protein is CASGQGESTDTQYF. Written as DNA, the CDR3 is TGCGCCAGCGGCCAGGGGGAGAGCACAGATACGCAGTATTTT. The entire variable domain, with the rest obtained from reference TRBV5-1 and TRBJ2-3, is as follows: KAGVTQTPRYLIKTRGQQVTLSCSPISGHRSVSWYQQTPGQGLQFLFEYFSETQRNKGNFPGRFSGRQFSNSRSEMNVSTLELGDSALYLCASGQGESTDTQYFGPGTRLTVL.

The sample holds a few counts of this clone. The CDR3 sequence: CASRVLGGGPDTQYF. The CDR3 region has the DNA TGTGCCAGCAGGGTTTTGGGAGGAGGACCAGATACGCAGTATTTT. This chain connects TRBV2 to TRBJ2-3, with D maybe TRBD2 (6 bases). The CDR3 is 15 amino acids. Germline loops: CDR1 SNHLY, CDR2 FYNNEI. V lost 6 bases and J 4 bases, leaving 17 bases between the germline ends.

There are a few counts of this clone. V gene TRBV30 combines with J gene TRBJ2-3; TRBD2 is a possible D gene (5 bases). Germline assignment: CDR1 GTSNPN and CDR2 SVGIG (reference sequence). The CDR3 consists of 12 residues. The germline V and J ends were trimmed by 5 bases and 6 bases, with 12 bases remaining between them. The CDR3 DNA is TGTGCCTGGGAGCTCCGGAGGGATACGCAGTATTTT. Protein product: CAWELRRDTQYF.

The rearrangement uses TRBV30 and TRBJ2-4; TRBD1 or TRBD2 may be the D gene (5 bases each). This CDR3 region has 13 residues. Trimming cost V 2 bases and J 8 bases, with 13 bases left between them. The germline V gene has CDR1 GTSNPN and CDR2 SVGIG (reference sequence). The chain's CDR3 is CAWSRGARDIQYF. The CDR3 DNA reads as TGTGCCTGGAGTCGTGGGGCGCGGGACATTCAGTACTTC.

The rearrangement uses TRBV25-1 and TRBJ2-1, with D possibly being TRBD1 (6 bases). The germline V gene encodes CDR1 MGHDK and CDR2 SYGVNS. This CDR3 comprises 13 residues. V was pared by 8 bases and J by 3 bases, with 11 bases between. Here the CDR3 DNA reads TGTGCCAGCTATGAGGGGGTCTACAATGAGCAGTTCTTC. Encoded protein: CASYEGVYNEQFF.

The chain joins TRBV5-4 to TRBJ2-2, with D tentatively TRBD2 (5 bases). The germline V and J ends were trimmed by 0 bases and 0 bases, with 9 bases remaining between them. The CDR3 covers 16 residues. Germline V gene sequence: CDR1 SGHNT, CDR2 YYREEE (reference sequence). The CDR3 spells CASSLDGVANTGELFF. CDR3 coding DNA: TGTGCCAGCAGCTTGGACGGGGTAGCGAACACCGGGGAGCTGTTTTTT.

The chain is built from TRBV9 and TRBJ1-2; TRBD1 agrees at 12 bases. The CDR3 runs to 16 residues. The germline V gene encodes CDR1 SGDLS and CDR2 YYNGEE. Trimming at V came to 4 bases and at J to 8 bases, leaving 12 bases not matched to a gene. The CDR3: CASSYSGTGGLEGYTF. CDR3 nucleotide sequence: TGTGCCAGCAGCTACTCCGGGACAGGGGGCTTAGAAGGCTACACCTTC.

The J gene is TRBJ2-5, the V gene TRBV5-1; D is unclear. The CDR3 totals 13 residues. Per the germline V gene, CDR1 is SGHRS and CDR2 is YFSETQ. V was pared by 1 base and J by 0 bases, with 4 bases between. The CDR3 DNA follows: TGCGCCAGCAGCTTGCGGGACCAAGAGACCCAGTACTTC. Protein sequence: CASSLRDQETQYF.

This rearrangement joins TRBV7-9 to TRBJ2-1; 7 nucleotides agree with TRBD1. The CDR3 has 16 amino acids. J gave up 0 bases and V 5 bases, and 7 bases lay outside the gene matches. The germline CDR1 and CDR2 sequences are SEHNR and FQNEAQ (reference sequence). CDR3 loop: CASSPRTGISYNEQFF. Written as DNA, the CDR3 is TGTGCCAGCAGCCCCCGGACAGGCATCTCCTACAATGAGCAGTTCTTC.

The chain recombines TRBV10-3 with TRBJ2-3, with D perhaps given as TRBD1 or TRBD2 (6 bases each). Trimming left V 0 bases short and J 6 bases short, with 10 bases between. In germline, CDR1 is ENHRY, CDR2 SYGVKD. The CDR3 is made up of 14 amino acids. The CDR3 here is CAISESRRGDTQYF. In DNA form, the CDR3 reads TGTGCCATCAGTGAGTCGCGGAGGGGGGATACGCAGTATTTT.

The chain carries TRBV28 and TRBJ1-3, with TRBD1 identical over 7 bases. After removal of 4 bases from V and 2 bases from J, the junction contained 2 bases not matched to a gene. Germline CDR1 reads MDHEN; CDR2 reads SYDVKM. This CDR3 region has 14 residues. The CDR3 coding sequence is TGTGCCAGCAGTTCCCAGGGGGCTGGAAACACCATATATTTT. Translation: CASSSQGAGNTIYF.

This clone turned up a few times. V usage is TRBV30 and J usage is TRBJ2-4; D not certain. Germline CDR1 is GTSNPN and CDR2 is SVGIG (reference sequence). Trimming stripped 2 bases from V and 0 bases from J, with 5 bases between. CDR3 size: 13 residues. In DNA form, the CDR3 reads TGTGCCTGGAGTAGGAGAGCCAAAAACATTCAGTACTTC. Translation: CAWSRRAKNIQYF. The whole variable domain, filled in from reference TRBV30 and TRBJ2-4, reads SQTIHQWPATLVQPVGSPLSLECTVEGTSNPNLYWYRQAAGRGLQLLFYSVGIGQISSEVPQNLSASRPQDRQFILSSKKLLLSDSGFYLCAWSRRAKNIQYFGAGTRLSVL.

The CDR3 DNA reads TGTGCCAGCAGCTTAGATAGGCGGAGAAACTATGGCTACACCTTC. The encoded protein is CASSLDRRRNYGYTF. The V gene is TRBV11-2, the J gene TRBJ1-2; no firm D call. This CDR3 spans 15 amino acids. Trimming cost V 0 bases and J 2 bases, with 10 bases left between them. Per the germline V gene, CDR1 is SGHAT and CDR2 is FQNNGV. Drawing the rest from reference TRBV11-2 and TRBJ1-2, the complete variable domain is EAGVAQSPRYKIIEKRQSVAFWCNPISGHATLYWYQQILGQGPKLLIQFQNNGVVDDSQLPKDRFSAERLKGVDSTLKIQPAKLEDSAVYLCASSLDRRRNYGYTFGSGTRLTVV.

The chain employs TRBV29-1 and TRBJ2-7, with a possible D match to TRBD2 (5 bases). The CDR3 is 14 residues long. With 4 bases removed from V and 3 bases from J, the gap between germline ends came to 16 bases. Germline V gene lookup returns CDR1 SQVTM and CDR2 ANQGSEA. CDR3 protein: CSVVERNPVYEQYF. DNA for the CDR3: TGCAGCGTTGTCGAGCGGAACCCTGTCTACGAGCAGTACTTC.

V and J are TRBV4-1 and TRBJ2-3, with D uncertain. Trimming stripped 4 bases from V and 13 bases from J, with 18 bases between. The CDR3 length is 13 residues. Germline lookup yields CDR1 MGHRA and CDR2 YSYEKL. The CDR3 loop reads CASSRTGPSVEYF. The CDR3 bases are TGCGCCAGCAGCCGCACCGGGCCGTCAGTGGAGTATTTT.

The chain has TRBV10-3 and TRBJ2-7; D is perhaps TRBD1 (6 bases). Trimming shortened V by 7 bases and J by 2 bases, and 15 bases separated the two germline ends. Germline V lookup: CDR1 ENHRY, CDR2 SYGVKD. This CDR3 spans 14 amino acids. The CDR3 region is CAITSQGSTYEQYF. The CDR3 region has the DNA TGTGCCATCACGTCCCAGGGGAGTACCTACGAGCAGTACTTC.

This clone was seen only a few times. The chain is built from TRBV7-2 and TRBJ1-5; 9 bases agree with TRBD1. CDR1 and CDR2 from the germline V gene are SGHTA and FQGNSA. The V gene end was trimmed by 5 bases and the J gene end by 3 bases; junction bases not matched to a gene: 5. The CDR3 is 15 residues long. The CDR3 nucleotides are TGTGCCAGCAGCCCCGGACAGGGGAACAATCAGCCCCAGCATTTT. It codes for CASSPGQGNNQPQHF. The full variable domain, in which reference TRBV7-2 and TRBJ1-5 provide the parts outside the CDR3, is GAGVSQSPSNKVTEKGKDVELRCDPISGHTALYWYRQSLGQGLEFLIYFQGNSAPDKSGLPSDRFSAERTGGSVSTLTIQRTQQEDSAVYLCASSPGQGNNQPQHFGDGTRLSIL.

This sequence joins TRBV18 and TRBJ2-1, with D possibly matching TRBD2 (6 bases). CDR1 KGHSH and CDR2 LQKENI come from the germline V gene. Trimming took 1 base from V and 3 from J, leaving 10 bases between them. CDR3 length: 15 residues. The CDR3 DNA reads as TGTGCCAGCTCACCACTAGGAGGGTACTACAATGAGCAGTTCTTC. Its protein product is CASSPLGGYYNEQFF.

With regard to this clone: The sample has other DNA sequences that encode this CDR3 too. The CDR3, as DNA: TGTGCCAGCAGTCCTGGGCCCTCCTACGAGCAGTACTTC. Its translation: CASSPGPSYEQYF. The chain links TRBV28 to TRBJ2-7; unclear D gene. The V gene lost 5 bases and the J gene lost 0 bases, with 8 bases spanning the gap. The CDR3 spans 13 residues. Germline lookup yields CDR1 MDHEN and CDR2 SYDVKM.

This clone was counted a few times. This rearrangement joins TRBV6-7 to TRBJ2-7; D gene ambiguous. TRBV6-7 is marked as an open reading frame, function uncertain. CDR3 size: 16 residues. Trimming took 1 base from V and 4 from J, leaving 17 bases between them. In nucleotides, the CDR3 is TGTGCCAGCAGTTACTGGGGTCGGGTCTCGGCTTACGAGCAGTACTTC. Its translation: CASSYWGRVSAYEQYF.

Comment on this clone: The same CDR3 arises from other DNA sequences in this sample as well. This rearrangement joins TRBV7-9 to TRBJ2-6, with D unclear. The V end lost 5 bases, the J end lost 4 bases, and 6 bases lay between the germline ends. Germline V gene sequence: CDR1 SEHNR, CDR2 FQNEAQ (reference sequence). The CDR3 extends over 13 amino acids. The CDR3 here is CASSGRGANVLTF. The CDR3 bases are TGTGCCAGCAGCGGGCGCGGGGCCAACGTCCTGACTTTC.